What follows are 15 T cell receptor beta chains derived from one specimen sequenced in a study of technical replicates of blood from several donors. Produced via immunoSEQ multiplex PCR; TCRdb's table is partial and in-frame only. The sample shows 65,000 to 85,000 clones, approximately 96% of them seen only once. Specimen: T cells isolated from PBMCs. Receptors originate from a human donor in good health.

The rearrangement links TRBV5-5 to TRBJ2-7; 9 bases agree with TRBD1. This CDR3 has 14 amino acids. Looked up from germline, CDR1 is SGHKS and CDR2 is YYEKEE (reference sequence). With 4 bases clipped from V and 2 bases from J, the junction kept 4 bases outside the gene matches. The CDR3 is CASSIRDRAYEQYF. The CDR3 nucleotides read TGTGCCAGCAGCATCCGGGACAGGGCCTACGAGCAGTACTTC.

The CDR3 here is CASRRRDSEYAGNTIYF. The CDR3 region has the DNA TGTGCCAGTAGGCGGCGGGATTCGGAGTATGCTGGAAACACCATATATTTT. The gene calls are TRBV19 and TRBJ1-3; D call uncertain. The germline CDR1 and CDR2 sequences are LNHDA and SQIVND (reference sequence). This CDR3 spans 17 amino acids. Trimming cost V 6 bases and J 2 bases, with 20 bases left between them.

The CDR3 protein is CASKGPFAGELFF. CDR3 nucleotide sequence: TGTGCCAGCAAGGGGCCGTTCGCCGGGGAGCTGTTTTTT. V and J are TRBV27 and TRBJ2-2, with a possible D match to TRBD1 (5 bases). The V gene's germline CDR1 is MNHEY and CDR2 SMNVEV (reference sequence). V lost 7 bases and J lost 6, with 12 bases in between. The CDR3 has 13 amino acids.

The rearrangement uses TRBV28 and TRBJ1-1; tentatively, D is TRBD1 (6 bases). Germline V CDR1 and CDR2: MDHEN, SYDVKM. V was shortened by 3 bases and J by 0 bases, with 23 bases between the two germline ends. This CDR3 has 19 amino acids. The CDR3 is CASSFPYFGDRWMNTEAFF. In DNA, the CDR3 is TGTGCCAGCAGTTTCCCCTACTTTGGAGACAGGTGGATGAACACTGAAGCTTTCTTT.

The chain employs TRBV21-1 and TRBJ1-1; the D call in the table, TRBD1, was not verified against the DNA. TRBV21-1 counts as a pseudogene. The CDR3 spans 15 residues. For the CDR3, the DNA is TGTGCCAGCAGACCATGGCCCAGGTTGAACACTGAAGCTTTCTTT. It translates to CASRPWPRLNTEAFF.

This chain links TRBV6-5 with TRBJ1-1; D gene ambiguous. Germline V CDR1 and CDR2: MNHEY, SVGAGI. The length of the CDR3 is 11 residues. The ends were cut back, 7 bases at V and 7 bases at J, with 10 bases in the middle. The CDR3 loop is CASTHGVEAFF. The DNA of the CDR3 is TGTGCCAGCACCCACGGGGTTGAAGCTTTCTTT.

This chain links TRBV11-3 with TRBJ2-2; a possible D gene is TRBD1 (6 bases). Germline CDR1 SGHNT, CDR2 YENEEA. There are 18 residues in the CDR3. V lost 5 bases and J lost 2, with 21 bases in between. In DNA, the CDR3 is TGTGCCAGCAGCCCGGCAGGGGTATGGCTTCCCAACACCGGGGAGCTGTTTTTT. It translates to CASSPAGVWLPNTGELFF.

The chain links TRBV29-1 to TRBJ2-7; 8 bases fit TRBD1. The J segment lost 3 bases and the V segment lost 5 bases, leaving 9 bases of the junction unmatched. CDR1 and CDR2 from the germline V gene are SQVTM and ANQGSEA. The CDR3 consists of 14 residues. As DNA, the CDR3 is TGCAGCGTTTCCGGACAGGGTATGTTCTACGAGCAGTACTTC. Amino acid sequence: CSVSGQGMFYEQYF.

In DNA form, the CDR3 reads TGTGCCAGTAGTATGGGGACAGGGTATAGCAATCAGCCCCAGCATTTT. This sequence encodes CASSMGTGYSNQPQHF. The chain uses TRBV19 and TRBJ1-5, with 9 positions matching TRBD1. Germline values: CDR1 LNHDA, CDR2 SQIVND (reference sequence). V gave up 3 bases and J gave up 0 bases; unmatched junction bases: 3. The CDR3 extends over 16 amino acids.

The chain uses TRBV4-3 and TRBJ1-2, with 7 bases aligning to TRBD1. Germline CDR1 LGHNA, CDR2 YSLEER. Trimming cost V 7 bases and J 0 bases; bases outside gene matches: 11. The CDR3 is made up of 16 amino acids. The chain's CDR3 is CASTAGGKATNYGYTF. CDR3 DNA: TGCGCCAGCACCGCAGGGGGAAAGGCCACTAACTATGGCTACACCTTC.

Only one count was recorded for this clone. This chain connects TRBV25-1 to TRBJ2-7; possibly TRBD2 for D (6 bases). Trimming stripped 5 bases from V and 4 bases from J, with 15 bases between. In germline, CDR1 is MGHDK, CDR2 SYGVNS. CDR3 size: 14 residues. The CDR3 DNA sequence: TGTGCCAGCAGTACCTCGGGACTTCATTACGAGCAGTACTTC. Amino acid sequence: CASSTSGLHYEQYF.

The chain carries TRBV11-2 and TRBJ2-1, with 7 bases lining up with TRBD2. This CDR3 is built from 15 residues. Trimming at V came to 2 bases and at J to 2 bases, leaving 3 bases not matched to a gene. CDR1 is SGHAT and CDR2 is FQNNGV in the germline V gene. The CDR3 DNA is TGTGCCAGCAGCTTATGGGGGGGGGCCTACAATGAGCAGTTCTTC. Its protein is CASSLWGGAYNEQFF.

J is TRBJ2-1 and V is TRBV2; D uncertain. The CDR3 is made up of 11 amino acids. Germline-derived CDR1 and CDR2 are SNHLY and FYNNEI. Trimming left V 6 bases short and J 7 bases short, with 7 bases between. The CDR3 DNA sequence: TGTGCCAGCAGAACTACGAATGAGCAGTTCTTC. It specifies CASRTTNEQFF.

The CDR3 bases are TGTGCCAGCAGTCCCAGCGACGGAGTATTGGCCTACGAGCAGTACTTC. This sequence encodes CASSPSDGVLAYEQYF. The chain has TRBV27 and TRBJ2-7; D is ambiguous. The CDR3 length is 16 residues. V was shortened by 5 bases and J by 2 bases, with 19 bases between the two germline ends. Germline V gene sequence: CDR1 MNHEY, CDR2 SMNVEV (reference sequence).

This rearrangement joins TRBV28 to TRBJ2-1, with TRBD2 matching 12 bases. Germline trimming cut 5 bases from V and 6 bases from J; bases unmatched to any gene: 8. Germline lookup yields CDR1 MDHEN and CDR2 SYDVKM. The CDR3 runs 16 residues. Here the CDR3 reads CASSPRTSGKGNEQFF. CDR3 in DNA: TGTGCCAGCAGTCCACGGACTAGCGGGAAAGGCAATGAGCAGTTCTTC.